The rows below give T cell receptor beta chains drawn from one sample of a study of breast tumors, draining lymph nodes, adjacent tissues. One entry per CDR3 protein results from TCRdb running MiXCR on the multiplex PCR reads. The sample carries around 230,000 distinct CDR3 sequences, under 35% recorded once. Sequences were obtained from axillary lymph node tissue. These receptors all come from a female donor with breast cancer. Some clones in this sample may be carry-over from other donors' samples. Both conserved end residues are part of each CDR3. D genes are given only for firm matches. Rows may omit the clone size; those that give it use once, few, many or a size class.

TRBD2 | many | TRBJ2-5 | TRBV18 | TGTGCCAGCTCACCATCGATTGCGGGGGGCGATATTAGGCAAGAGACCCAGTACTTC | CASSPSIAGGDIRQETQYF
- | - | TRBJ2-3 | TRBV28 | TGTGCCAGCAATCCACCACTGGCTAGCACAGATACGCAGTATTTT | CASNPPLASTDTQYF
- | many | TRBJ1-4 | TRBV20-1 | TGCAGTGCTAGAAAGGGGGGCAGAAATGAAAAACTGTTTTTT | CSARKGGRNEKLFF
- | many | TRBJ2-7 | TRBV5-1 | TGCGCCAGCAGCTCCATGGGGGTAGCCGTTGACTACGAGCAGTACTTC | CASSSMGVAVDYEQYF
- | - | TRBJ2-3 | TRBV20-1 | TGCAGTGCTTCTCGCAGGAGGGCGGGTTCAGATACGCAGTATTTT | CSASRRRAGSDTQYF
- | - | TRBJ1-3 | TRBV4-1 | TGCGCCAGCAGCCAAGATCGGGGAAACACCATATATTTT | CASSQDRGNTIYF
- | - | TRBJ2-5 | TRBV11-2 | TGTGCCAGCAGCCTAGCGGGACAGGGAAAAGAGACCCAGTACTTC | CASSLAGQGKETQYF
TRBD1 | once | TRBJ1-6 | TRBV7-9 | TGTGCCAGCAGTGTCACCGGGACAGCTAATTCACCCCTCCACTTT | CASSVTGTANSPLHF
- | many | TRBJ1-2 | TRBV28 | TGTGCCACCGAGGACCCCCGGGTGGGGTATGGCTACACCTTC | CATEDPRVGYGYTF
- | - | TRBJ2-5 | TRBV7-9 | TGTGCCAGCAGCTTAGGTGGGCAGGCGGGCGAGACCCAGTGCTTC | CASSLGGQAGETQCF
- | many | TRBJ1-2 | TRBV3-1 | TGTGCCAGCAGCCACCTGAACTATGGCTACACCTTC | CASSHLNYGYTF
- | - | TRBJ1-4 | TRBV7-3 | TGTGCCAGCAGCTTAACCGGGACGGGAAAACTGTTTTTT | CASSLTGTGKLFF
- | - | TRBJ1-4 | TRBV19 | TGTGCCAGTAGCTGGACGGGGAGCACAACTAATGAAAAACTGTTTTTT | CASSWTGSTTNEKLFF
TRBD1 | many | TRBJ2-2 | TRBV13 | TGTGCCAGCAGCTTACTCCCGAGGACAGGGACGTCCGCCGGGGAGCTGTTTTTT | CASSLLPRTGTSAGELFF
- | many | TRBJ1-2 | TRBV29-1 | TGCAGCGTTGATTTTAGGGGGGCAAGCTACACCTTC | CSVDFRGASYTF
TRBD2 | - | TRBJ2-5 | TRBV6-4 | TGTGCCAGCAGTGAGCCGCTAGCGGGGGGGGACGGAGAGACCCAGTACTTC | CASSEPLAGGDGETQYF
TRBD2 | many | TRBJ2-5 | TRBV20-1 | TGCAGTGCCCTACTAGCGGAGACCCAAGAGACCCAGTACTTC | CSALLAETQETQYF
- | many | TRBJ1-2 | TRBV2 | TGTGCCAGCAGCGCCGGGTGGTATGGCTACACCTTC | CASSAGWYGYTF
- | many | TRBJ2-5 | TRBV7-9 | TGTGCCAGCAGCTTGGTCGCAGAGACCCAGTACTTC | CASSLVAETQYF
- | many | TRBJ2-1 | TRBV19 | TGTGCCAGTACAGGGACGGGTAGCGGATACAATGAGCAGTTCTTC | CASTGTGSGYNEQFF
- | many | TRBJ2-2 | TRBV2 | TGTGCCAGCCTCACAGGCCCCCGGGGCACCGGGGAGCTGTTTTTT | CASLTGPRGTGELFF
- | many | TRBJ1-2 | TRBV20-1 | TGCAGTGCTAGAGAACGAGGCTATGGCTACACCTTC | CSARERGYGYTF
TRBD2 | few | TRBJ2-7 | TRBV27 | TGTGCCAGCAGTTTATCGGGGGCGGGAGGGACCTACGAGCAGTACTTC | CASSLSGAGGTYEQYF
- | many | TRBJ1-3 | TRBV29-1 | TGCAGCGTTGACAGTGGAAACACCATATATTTT | CSVDSGNTIYF
TRBD2 | few | TRBJ2-7 | TRBV27 | TGTGCCAGCAGTTTATCCCCAGCGGGAGTGGGAGAGCAGTACTTC | CASSLSPAGVGEQYF
- | many | TRBJ2-1 | TRBV7-3 | TGTGCCAGCGGTAGGCGGGGTTACTACAATGAGCAGTTCTTC | CASGRRGYYNEQFF
- | - | TRBJ1-5 | TRBV20-1 | TGCAGTGCTAGACCGAGTTTGGGTAGCACTCAGCCCCAGCATTTT | CSARPSLGSTQPQHF
- | - | TRBJ2-5 | TRBV15 | TGTGCCACCAGCAGCTCCGACTCCTATAACGGAGAGACCCAGTACTTC | CATSSSDSYNGETQYF
- | many | TRBJ2-5 | TRBV20-1 | TGCAGTGCTGGAGCTGATAGCGGTACCCAAGAGACCCAGTACTTC | CSAGADSGTQETQYF
- | many | TRBJ1-3 | TRBV20-1 | TGCAGTGCTACCGAACCTAGGGGCGCCGGAAACACCATATATTTT | CSATEPRGAGNTIYF
- | - | TRBJ2-2 | TRBV2 | TGTGCCAGCAGTGAAAAGGGGTTAAGGGGCACCGGGGAGCTGTTTTTT | CASSEKGLRGTGELFF
- | - | TRBJ1-5 | TRBV6-2/TRBV6-3 | TGTGCCAGCAGCCGACCCGGGGCCTCGGTGTCGGGCAATCAGCCCCAGCATTTT | CASSRPGASVSGNQPQHF
TRBD1 | many | TRBJ1-5 | TRBV19 | TGTGCCAGTAGTATAGGGACAGGGGGACGTCAGCCCCAGCATTTT | CASSIGTGGRQPQHF
- | many | TRBJ2-2 | TRBV6-5 | TGTGCCAGGGGGCCTCGGGGGGCGCGTACCGGGGAGCTGTTTTTT | CARGPRGARTGELFF
- | - | TRBJ2-2 | TRBV2 | TGTGCCAGCAGTGAAGCGGGGGGGCCGGGCACCGGGGAGCTGTTTTTT | CASSEAGGPGTGELFF
- | - | TRBJ2-3 | TRBV7-3 | TGTGCCAGCAGCTTAATGCCAGGGGGCGGGGGAGCGAGAGATACGCAGTATTTT | CASSLMPGGGGARDTQYF
- | many | TRBJ1-4 | TRBV7-8 | TGTGCCAGCAGCTTACGGGAGGACGAAAAACTGTTTTTT | CASSLREDEKLFF
TRBD2 | - | TRBJ2-7 | TRBV24-1 | TGTGCTCGTGGGGGGGCCTACGAGCAGTACTTC | CARGGAYEQYF
TRBD1 | many | TRBJ2-2 | TRBV24-1 | TGTGCCACCAGTGAAACAGGGGGTAGGACCGGGGAGCTGTTTTTT | CATSETGGRTGELFF
TRBD1 | - | TRBJ1-6 | TRBV7-9 | TGTGCCAGCAGGCGGACAGGCCATAATTCACCCCTCCACTTT | CASRRTGHNSPLHF
TRBD2 | - | TRBJ2-7 | TRBV4-3 | TGCGCCAGCAGCCAAGGACTAGCGGGATCAGGGGAGCAGTACTTC | CASSQGLAGSGEQYF
- | - | TRBJ2-2 | TRBV25-1 | TGTGCCAGCAGTGACTCGGGACTGGGGGCTTACACCGGGGAGCTGTTTTTT | CASSDSGLGAYTGELFF
- | many | TRBJ1-2 | TRBV20-1 | TGCAGTGCAAGTTCTACAGGGTATTTCTCTGGCTACACCTTC | CSASSTGYFSGYTF
- | many | TRBJ2-7 | TRBV5-1 | TGCGCCAGCAGCCGGGGCGCCGGGTACGAGCAGTACTTC | CASSRGAGYEQYF
TRBD2 | many | TRBJ2-1 | TRBV18 | TGTGCCAGCTCAAGGGCGGCGGGAGAGAGTGAGCAGTTCTTC | CASSRAAGESEQFF
- | few | TRBJ1-5 | TRBV7-9 | TGTGCCAGCAGTGCGAGGCCGGAGCCCCAGCATTTT | CASSARPEPQHF
- | many | TRBJ2-7 | TRBV5-5 | TGTGCCAGCAGCTTCAACGCGGCCGGGGGAACCTACGAGCAGTACTTC | CASSFNAAGGTYEQYF
TRBD2 | - | TRBJ2-7 | TRBV6-1 | TGTGCCAGCAGTGGGCGACTAGCGGGGGACCGGAACTACGAGCAGTACTTC | CASSGRLAGDRNYEQYF
TRBD1 | many | TRBJ2-7 | TRBV19 | TGTGCCAGTAGTGCGTACCTACAGGGGTTCTACGAGCAGTACTTC | CASSAYLQGFYEQYF
- | many | TRBJ1-6 | TRBV6-5 | TGTGCCAGCATTCTTGGACAGAAGGATTCACCCCTCCACTTT | CASILGQKDSPLHF
- | - | TRBJ1-2 | TRBV11-2 | TGTGCCAGCAGCCCAGCCCGGGGACTGGGTGGCTACACCTTC | CASSPARGLGGYTF
- | - | TRBJ1-6 | TRBV5-6 | TGTGCCAGCAGCATGGGGGGCTTTAGCTCCTATAATTCACCCCTCCACTTT | CASSMGGFSSYNSPLHF